This T cell receptor (beta chain) was captured in a study of cytomegalovirus exposure and HLA in healthy donors. Broader study findings: An analysis was carried out later, and it reportedly showed fewer N-insertions in an Asian-associated ancestry cluster than the 666-donor mean.

The CDR3 consists of 14 residues. Germline V CDR1 and CDR2: LNHDA, SQIVND (reference sequence). V lost 1 base and J lost 6, with 9 bases in between. On this clone: Its antigen is as yet unknown.

This PCR relied on a set of 60 Vbeta primers and 13 Jbeta primers. Repertoires were generated with immunoSEQ multiplex PCR, while TCRdb's copy carries only in-frame clones and drops some. The data hold 40,000 or so clones, with around 77% observed a single time. What was sequenced was PBMCs. The TCR originated in a man under 40 in good health and CMV-seronegative. The chain is built from TRBV19 and TRBJ2-2, with D maybe TRBD2 (6 bases). CDR3 sequence reads: CASSIGPGAGELFF. CDR3 in DNA: TGTGCCAGTAGTATAGGGCCGGGGGCCGGGGAGCTGTTTTTT.